This T cell receptor beta chain was identified during a study of blood T cell repertoires in COVID-19. As for the study in general: Acute and convalescent COVID-19 specimens originated in the United States, Italy and Spain. T cells, B-cell-depleted T cells, or PBMCs provided the cDNA or gDNA that served as material.

Germline CDR1 LNHDA, CDR2 SQIVND (reference sequence). V lost 5 bases, J lost 7 bases, and 18 bases lay in between. The CDR3 is made up of 15 amino acids. In the study's own analysis: Amplified reference gene primers provided the basis for estimating nucleated cell counts. Measured with immunoSEQ multiplex PCR; TCRdb has only the in-frame clones, and not every one. V and J calls and clone size follow that table, whereas D and trimming were derived from the DNA. The sample lists about 89,000 clones; 72% were seen once. With regard to this clone: The same CDR3 arises from other DNA sequences in this sample as well.

V is TRBV19 and J is TRBJ1-5; D uncertain. The TCR originated in a woman older than 75 with acute or convalescent COVID-19. Sequencing was carried out using peripheral blood. The CDR3 coding sequence is TGTGCCAGTAGTCCAGGCGGAGGTCGCGGACAGCCCCAGCATTTT. It specifies CASSPGGGRGQPQHF.